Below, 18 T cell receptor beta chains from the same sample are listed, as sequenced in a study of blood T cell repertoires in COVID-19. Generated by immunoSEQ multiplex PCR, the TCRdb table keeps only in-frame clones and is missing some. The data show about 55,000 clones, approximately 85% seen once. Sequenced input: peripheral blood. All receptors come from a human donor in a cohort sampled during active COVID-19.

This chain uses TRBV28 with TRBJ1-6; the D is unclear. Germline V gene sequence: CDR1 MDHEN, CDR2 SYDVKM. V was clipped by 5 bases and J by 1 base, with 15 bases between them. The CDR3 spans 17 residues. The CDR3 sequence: CASSTSREGSYNSPLHF. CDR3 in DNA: TGTGCCAGCAGTACCTCCCGGGAAGGGTCCTATAATTCACCCCTCCACTTT.

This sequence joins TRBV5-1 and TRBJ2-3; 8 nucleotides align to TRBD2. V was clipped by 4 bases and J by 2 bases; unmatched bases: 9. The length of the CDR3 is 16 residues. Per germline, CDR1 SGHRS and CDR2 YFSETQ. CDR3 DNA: TGCGCCAGCAGCCGGATAGCGGGATCCCCCACAGATACGCAGTATTTT. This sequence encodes CASSRIAGSPTDTQYF.

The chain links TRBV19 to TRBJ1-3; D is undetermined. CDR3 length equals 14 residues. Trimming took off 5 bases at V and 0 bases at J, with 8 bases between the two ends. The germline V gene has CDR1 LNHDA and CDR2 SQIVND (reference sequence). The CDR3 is CASSLPFSGNTIYF. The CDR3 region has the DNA TGTGCCAGTAGTCTCCCGTTCTCTGGAAACACCATATATTTT.

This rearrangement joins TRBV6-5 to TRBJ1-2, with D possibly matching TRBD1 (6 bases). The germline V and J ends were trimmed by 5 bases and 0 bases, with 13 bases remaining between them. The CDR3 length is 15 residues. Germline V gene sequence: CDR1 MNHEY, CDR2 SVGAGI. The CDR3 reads CASSLGQSANYGYTF. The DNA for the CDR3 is TGTGCCAGCAGTCTAGGACAGTCTGCTAACTATGGCTACACCTTC.

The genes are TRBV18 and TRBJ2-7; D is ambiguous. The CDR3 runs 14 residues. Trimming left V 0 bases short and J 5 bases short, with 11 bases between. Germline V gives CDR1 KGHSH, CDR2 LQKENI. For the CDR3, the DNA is TGTGCCAGCTCACCACCGTCACCGCGTGACGAGCAGTACTTC. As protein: CASSPPSPRDEQYF.

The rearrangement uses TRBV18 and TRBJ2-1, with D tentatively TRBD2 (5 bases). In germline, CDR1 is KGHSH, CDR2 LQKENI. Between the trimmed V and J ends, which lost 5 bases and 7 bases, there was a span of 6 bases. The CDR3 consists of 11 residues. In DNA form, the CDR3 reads TGTGCCAGCTCAGAGGGAAATGAGCAGTTCTTC. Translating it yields CASSEGNEQFF.

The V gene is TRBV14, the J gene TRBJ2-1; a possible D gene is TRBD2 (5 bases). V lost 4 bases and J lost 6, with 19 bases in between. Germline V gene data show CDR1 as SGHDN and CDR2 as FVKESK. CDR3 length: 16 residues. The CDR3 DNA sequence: TGTGCCAGCAGCCGGAGACCGGGGTTCGACGGCAATGAGCAGTTCTTC. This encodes CASSRRPGFDGNEQFF. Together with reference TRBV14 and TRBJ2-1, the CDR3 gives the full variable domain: EAGVTQFPSHSVIEKGQTVTLRCDPISGHDNLYWYRRVMGKEIKFLLHFVKESKQDESGMPNNRFLAERTGGTYSTLKVQPAELEDSGVYFCASSRRPGFDGNEQFFGPGTRLTVL.

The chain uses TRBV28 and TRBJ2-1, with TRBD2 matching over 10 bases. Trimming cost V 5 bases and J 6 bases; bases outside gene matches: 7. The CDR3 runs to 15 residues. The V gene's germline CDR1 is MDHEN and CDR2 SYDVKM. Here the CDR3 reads CASSLTSSGSNEQFF. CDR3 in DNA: TGTGCCAGCAGTCTAACTTCTAGCGGGAGCAATGAGCAGTTCTTC.

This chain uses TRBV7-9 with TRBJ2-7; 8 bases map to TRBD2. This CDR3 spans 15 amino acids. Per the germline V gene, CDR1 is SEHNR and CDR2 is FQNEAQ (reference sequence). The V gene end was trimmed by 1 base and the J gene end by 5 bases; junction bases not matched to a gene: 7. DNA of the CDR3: TGTGCCAGCAGCTTAGGGTCGGGAGGGCCCCACGAGCAGTACTTC. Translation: CASSLGSGGPHEQYF.

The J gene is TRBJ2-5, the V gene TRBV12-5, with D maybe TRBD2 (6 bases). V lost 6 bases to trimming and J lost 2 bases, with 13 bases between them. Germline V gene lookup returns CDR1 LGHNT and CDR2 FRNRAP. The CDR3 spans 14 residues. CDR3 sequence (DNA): TGTGCTAGTGGCCTTGGACTAAGTCAAGAGACCCAGTACTTC. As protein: CASGLGLSQETQYF.

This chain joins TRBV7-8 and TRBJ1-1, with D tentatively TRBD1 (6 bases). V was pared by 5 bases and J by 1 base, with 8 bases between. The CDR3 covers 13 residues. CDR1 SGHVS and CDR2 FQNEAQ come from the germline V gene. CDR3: CASSKDRNTEAFF. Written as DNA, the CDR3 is TGTGCCAGCAGCAAGGACAGGAACACTGAAGCTTTCTTT.

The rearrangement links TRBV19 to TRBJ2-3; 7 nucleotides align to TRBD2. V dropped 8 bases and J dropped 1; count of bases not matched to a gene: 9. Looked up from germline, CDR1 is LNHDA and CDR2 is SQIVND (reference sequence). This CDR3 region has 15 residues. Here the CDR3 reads CASDAGLGRTDTQYF. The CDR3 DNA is TGTGCCAGTGATGCAGGACTAGGTCGCACAGATACGCAGTATTTT.

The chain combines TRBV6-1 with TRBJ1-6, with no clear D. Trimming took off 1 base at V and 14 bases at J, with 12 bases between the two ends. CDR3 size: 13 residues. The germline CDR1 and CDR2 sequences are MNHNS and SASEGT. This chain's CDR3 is CASSEDDAATLHF. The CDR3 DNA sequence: TGTGCCAGCAGTGAAGACGATGCGGCGACCCTCCACTTT.

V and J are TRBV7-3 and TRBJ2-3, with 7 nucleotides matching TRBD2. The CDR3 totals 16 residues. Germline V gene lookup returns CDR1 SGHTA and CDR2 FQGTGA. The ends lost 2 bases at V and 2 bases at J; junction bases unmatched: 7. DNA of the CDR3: TGTGCCAGCAGCTTAGGTCCCGGGGGGTTCACAGATACGCAGTATTTT. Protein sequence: CASSLGPGGFTDTQYF.

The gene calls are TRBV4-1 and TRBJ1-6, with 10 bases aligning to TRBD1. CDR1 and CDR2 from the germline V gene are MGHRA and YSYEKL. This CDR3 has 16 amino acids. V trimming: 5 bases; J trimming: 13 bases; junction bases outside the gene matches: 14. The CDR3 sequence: CASSFSQTGGVLPLHF. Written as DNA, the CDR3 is TGCGCCAGCAGCTTTAGCCAGACAGGGGGCGTTCTTCCCCTCCACTTT.

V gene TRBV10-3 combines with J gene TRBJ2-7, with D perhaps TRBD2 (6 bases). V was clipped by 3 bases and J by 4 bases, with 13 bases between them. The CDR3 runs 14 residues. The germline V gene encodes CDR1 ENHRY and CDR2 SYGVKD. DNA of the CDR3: TGTGCCATCAGTGAAAGGGGACTTTATTACGAGCAGTACTTC. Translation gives CAISERGLYYEQYF.

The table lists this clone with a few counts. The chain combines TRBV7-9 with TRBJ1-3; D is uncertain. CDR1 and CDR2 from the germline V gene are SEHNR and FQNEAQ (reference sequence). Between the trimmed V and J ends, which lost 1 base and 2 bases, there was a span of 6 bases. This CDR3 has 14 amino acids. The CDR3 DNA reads TGTGCCAGCAGCTTAGTGACTGCTGGAAACACCATATATTTT. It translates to CASSLVTAGNTIYF.

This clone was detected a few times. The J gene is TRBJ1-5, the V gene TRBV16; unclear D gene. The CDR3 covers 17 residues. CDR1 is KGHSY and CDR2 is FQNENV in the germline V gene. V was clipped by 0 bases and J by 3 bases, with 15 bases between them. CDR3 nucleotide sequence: TGTGCCAGCAGCCAATCGCCCGGAATGAGGAACAATCAGCCCCAGCATTTT. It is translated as CASSQSPGMRNNQPQHF.